This T cell receptor (beta chain) originates from a study of blood T cell repertoires in COVID-19. Sequenced by immunoSEQ multiplex PCR; TCRdb stores in-frame clones only, minus some. The sample records roughly 280,000 clones, 75% to 90% being singletons. There are 15 residues in the CDR3. Germline lookup yields CDR1 MNHEY and CDR2 SVGAGI. Trimming cost V 2 bases and J 5 bases, with 15 bases left between them. V and J are TRBV6-5 and TRBJ1-1; tentatively, D is TRBD1 (5 bases). The clonotype originates from a woman in her sixties or seventies with acute or convalescent COVID-19. The specimen sequenced was peripheral blood. In DNA form, the CDR3 reads TGTGCCAGCAGTTACGCCCCCCGGGGGGGGACTGAAGCTTTCTTT. Translated, it gives CASSYAPRGGTEAFF.